Listed below are T cell receptor beta chains from one sample, sequenced in a study of blood T cell repertoires in COVID-19. TCRdb keeps only in-frame clones here, not all; method: immunoSEQ multiplex PCR. The table shows about 130,000 clones, with about four fifths occurring only once. The sequencing sample was made of peripheral blood. These receptors originate from a woman aged 50 to 60 with acute or convalescent COVID-19. CDR3s include the opening cysteine and the closing phenylalanine or tryptophan. The order of the fields is J gene, D gene, V gene, clone size, CDR3 protein, CDR3 DNA. A D gene is named only where the DNA matches it firmly. Size is omitted from some rows. Given values are once, few, many or a class for expanded clones.

>TRBJ2-3|NA|TRBV6-5|NA
CASSSRDTDTQYF
TGTGCCAGCAGTTCCCGAGACACAGATACGCAGTATTTT
>TRBJ1-6|NA|TRBV30|NA
CAWSTTGRNSPLHF
TGTGCCTGGAGTACAACAGGGCGGAACTCACCCCTCCACTTT
>TRBJ1-2|NA|TRBV3-1/TRBV3-2|few
CASSHSRTNYGYTF
TGTGCCAGCAGCCACAGTCGAACAAACTATGGCTACACCTTC
>TRBJ1-2|TRBD1|TRBV14|NA
CASSPLQGNYGYTF
TGTGCCAGCAGCCCCTTACAGGGGAACTATGGCTACACCTTC
>TRBJ2-7|TRBD1|TRBV7-9|NA
CASSARTGRMDF
TGTGCCAGCAGCGCTCGGACAGGGAGGATGGACTTC
>TRBJ2-1|NA|TRBV5-1|NA
CASSSGGLQDNEQFF
TGCGCCAGCAGCTCGGGGGGCTTGCAAGACAATGAGCAGTTCTTC
>TRBJ1-6|NA|TRBV5-1|NA
CASTTGDNSPLHF
TGCGCCAGCACGACAGGCGATAATTCACCCCTCCACTTT
>TRBJ2-7|NA|TRBV14|NA
CASSQFRLGEQYF
TGTGCCAGCAGCCAATTCAGGCTGGGCGAGCAGTACTTC
>TRBJ1-2|NA|TRBV3-1/TRBV3-2|NA
CASSQVSTGHGYTF
TGTGCCAGCAGCCAAGTTTCTACAGGACATGGCTACACCTTC
>TRBJ1-5|NA|TRBV2|NA
CASSGQNQPQHF
TGTGCCAGCAGTGGCCAGAATCAGCCCCAGCATTTT
>TRBJ1-1|NA|TRBV27|NA
CASSLSSGLENTEAFF
TGTGCCAGCAGTTTATCTTCCGGGTTGGAGAACACTGAAGCTTTCTTT
>TRBJ1-1|NA|TRBV29-1|NA
CSVPRTANTEAFF
TGCAGCGTTCCAAGGACAGCCAACACTGAAGCTTTCTTT
>TRBJ2-3|TRBD1|TRBV6-5|NA
CASSSGQATDTQYF
TGTGCCAGCAGTTCGGGACAGGCCACAGATACGCAGTATTTT
>TRBJ1-1|TRBD1|TRBV7-2|NA
CASSLGYRGMNTEAFF
TGTGCCAGCAGCTTAGGGTACAGGGGTATGAACACTGAAGCTTTCTTT
>TRBJ2-7|NA|TRBV18|NA
CASSPTDSPRLSEQYF
TGTGCCAGCTCACCGACGGACAGCCCACGCCTCTCCGAGCAGTACTTC
>TRBJ2-7|NA|TRBV23-1|many
CASSHPGQGGEQYF
TGCGCCAGCAGTCACCCTGGGCAGGGGGGAGAGCAGTACTTC
>TRBJ2-7|TRBD1|TRBV5-1|NA
CASSSDREFYEQYF
TGCGCCAGCAGCTCCGACAGGGAGTTCTACGAGCAGTACTTC
>TRBJ2-6|NA|TRBV12-5|NA
CASGSTTGLNSGANVLTF
TGTGCTAGTGGTTCAACTACAGGGCTAAACTCTGGGGCCAACGTCCTGACTTTC